This passage covers 30 T cell receptor beta chains from one sample sequenced in a study of blood T cell repertoires in COVID-19. Only in-frame clones appear in the TCRdb table, and some are missing; sequencing was by immunoSEQ multiplex PCR. The sample includes a few hundred thousand clones, approximately 77% seen only once; the top ten take approximately 3.1%. Input material: peripheral blood. These receptors were collected from a woman younger than 30 with acute or convalescent COVID-19.

This clone appeared once. The V and J genes are TRBV2 and TRBJ2-1; 13 nucleotides line up with TRBD2. Per the germline V gene, CDR1 is SNHLY and CDR2 is FYNNEI. The CDR3 loop spans 15 amino acids. Trimming removed 6 bases from V and 8 bases from J; junction bases left unmatched: 7. The CDR3 nucleotides are TGTGCCAGCAGCTTAGGACTAGCGGGAGTCGATGAGCAGTTCTTC. It specifies CASSLGLAGVDEQFF.

V usage is TRBV4-3 and J usage is TRBJ1-1; D is undetermined. The CDR3 length is 14 residues. The V gene lost 4 bases and the J gene lost 1 base, with 10 bases spanning the gap. The germline V gene encodes CDR1 LGHNA and CDR2 YSLEER. The CDR3 is CASSPRVENTEAFF. The DNA for the CDR3 is TGCGCCAGCAGCCCCCGAGTCGAGAACACTGAAGCTTTCTTT.

The rearrangement joins TRBV14 to TRBJ2-1; TRBD2 matches at 11 bases. The V gene end was trimmed by 2 bases and the J gene end by 4 bases; junction bases not matched to a gene: 10. The CDR3 runs 18 residues. CDR1 SGHDN and CDR2 FVKESK come from the germline V gene. The CDR3 spells CASSQSATSGSSYNEQFF. The CDR3 bases are TGTGCCAGCAGCCAAAGTGCCACTAGCGGGAGTAGTTACAATGAGCAGTTCTTC.

The V gene is TRBV5-1, the J gene TRBJ2-2; 8 nucleotides line up with TRBD2. After removal of 4 bases from V and 6 bases from J, the junction contained 5 bases not matched to a gene. Germline CDR1 and CDR2: SGHRS and YFSETQ. The CDR3 sequence is 14 residues long. The DNA for the CDR3 is TGCGCCAGCAGCCCGGGACTAGTTTCCGGGGAGCTGTTTTTT. Residues: CASSPGLVSGELFF.

The genes are TRBV7-8 and TRBJ2-2, with D maybe TRBD1 (6 bases). CDR1 and CDR2 from the germline V gene are SGHVS and FQNEAQ. This CDR3 is built from 15 residues. V lost 5 bases and J lost 1, with 11 bases in between. The CDR3 DNA follows: TGTGCCAGCAGCCGTCGGGACAAGAACACCGGGGAGCTGTTTTTT. Translated, it gives CASSRRDKNTGELFF.

V and J are TRBV24-1 and TRBJ2-2; 8 bases align to TRBD2. Germline V gives CDR1 KGHDR, CDR2 SFDVKD. V lost 6 bases, J lost 7 bases, and 12 bases stayed unmatched. This CDR3 contains 16 residues. The CDR3 DNA sequence: TGTGCCACCAGTCCGGGAGGGCCCTTAGGAAACGGGGAGCTGTTTTTT. It yields the protein CATSPGGPLGNGELFF.

This sequence joins TRBV9 and TRBJ2-2; 7 bases are a match to TRBD2. J gave up 7 bases and V 4 bases, and 13 bases lay outside the gene matches. The CDR3 sequence is 16 residues long. Germline CDR1 SGDLS, CDR2 YYNGEE. The CDR3 DNA follows: TGTGCCAGCAGCCCAAGACTAGCACCCCAGGGCGGGGAGCTGTTTTTT. This gives the protein CASSPRLAPQGGELFF.

The V call is TRBV15, the J call TRBJ2-7; the D gene is possibly TRBD2 (5 bases). The germline V gene encodes CDR1 LNHNV and CDR2 YYDKDF (reference sequence). This CDR3 contains 13 residues. The ends were cut back, 6 bases at V and 1 base at J, with 10 bases in the middle. CDR3 protein: CATSDLASYEQYF. DNA for the CDR3: TGTGCCACCAGTGACCTAGCATCCTACGAGCAGTACTTC.

The chain couples TRBV11-2 to TRBJ2-1, with 10 positions matching TRBD1. The CDR3 spans 15 residues. V lost 4 bases, J lost 4 bases, and 4 bases stayed unmatched. Germline V lookup: CDR1 SGHAT, CDR2 FQNNGV. CDR3 sequence reads: CASSSRDRGYNEQFF. The CDR3 DNA follows: TGTGCCAGCAGCTCCCGGGACAGGGGATACAATGAGCAGTTCTTC.

V is TRBV6-5 and J is TRBJ2-5, with 12 bases that match TRBD2. This CDR3 has 15 amino acids. Looked up from germline, CDR1 is MNHEY and CDR2 is SVGAGI. The ends lost 7 bases at V and 2 bases at J; junction bases unmatched: 5. The CDR3 coding sequence is TGTGCCAGCATGGGGCTAGCGGGAGGGCAAGAGACCCAGTACTTC. Its protein product is CASMGLAGGQETQYF.

The genes are TRBV27 and TRBJ2-7; TRBD1 matches 9 bases. CDR1 is MNHEY, CDR2 SMNVEV, per germline (reference sequence). V was pared by 5 bases and J by 9 bases, with 11 bases of the junction left unmatched. The CDR3 consists of 14 residues. For the CDR3, the DNA is TGTGCCAGCAGTCCGATCGGGACAGGGTCCGCGCAGTACTTC. Protein product: CASSPIGTGSAQYF.

The gene calls are TRBV7-8 and TRBJ2-7; unclear D gene. Germline values: CDR1 SGHVS, CDR2 FQNEAQ. This CDR3 contains 12 residues. Trimming took off 5 bases at V and 5 bases at J, with 10 bases between the two ends. The CDR3 nucleotides are TGTGCCAGCAGCCCGCCGGTTGACGAGCAGTACTTC. Its translation: CASSPPVDEQYF. Combining the CDR3 with reference TRBV7-8 and TRBJ2-7 gives the whole variable domain GAGVSQSPRYKVAKRGQDVALRCDPISGHVSLFWYQQALGQGPEFLTYFQNEAQLDKSGLPSDRFFAERPEGSVSTLKIQRTQQEDSAVYLCASSPPVDEQYFGPGTRLTVT.

This clone was counted only a few times. The V call is TRBV3-1 (or the pseudogene TRBV3-2), the J call TRBJ2-3; 10 bases map to TRBD2. CDR3 size: 17 residues. Germline CDR1 LGHDT, CDR2 YNNKEL (reference sequence). V lost 4 bases to trimming and J lost 0 bases; unmatched junction nucleotides: 7. CDR3 protein: CASSPTMTSGSTDTQYF. For the CDR3, the DNA is TGTGCCAGCAGCCCAACAATGACTAGCGGGAGCACAGATACGCAGTATTTT.

The V and J genes are TRBV19 and TRBJ2-1; maybe TRBD2 (6 bases). Trimming took 5 bases from V and 0 from J, leaving 14 bases between them. The CDR3 runs to 16 residues. The germline gives CDR1 LNHDA, CDR2 SQIVND (reference sequence). This chain's CDR3 is CASSGVTSSSYNEQFF. DNA of the CDR3: TGTGCCAGTAGTGGGGTTACTAGCTCCTCCTACAATGAGCAGTTCTTC.

CDR3 nucleotide sequence: TGTGCCAGCAGTTACGCAGGGGGCGCGAACACCATATATTTT. Translated: CASSYAGGANTIYF. The J gene is TRBJ1-3, the V gene TRBV6-5, with 8 bases matching TRBD1. The CDR3 consists of 14 residues. V lost 2 bases and J lost 7; bases outside the gene matches: 4. Germline V gene sequence: CDR1 MNHEY, CDR2 SVGAGI.

This clone turned up a few times. The rearrangement uses TRBV29-1 and TRBJ1-1; D is perhaps TRBD1 (6 bases). CDR3 size: 15 residues. V was trimmed by 7 bases and J by 3 bases, leaving 21 bases between them. Germline lookup yields CDR1 SQVTM and CDR2 ANQGSEA. The CDR3 protein is CSAKRGGEGDTEAFF. The CDR3 DNA reads as TGCAGCGCTAAAAGGGGGGGCGAAGGGGACACTGAAGCTTTCTTT.

This chain links TRBV6-5 with TRBJ1-3; perhaps TRBD1 as D (5 bases). The CDR3 runs 15 residues. The germline V gene encodes CDR1 MNHEY and CDR2 SVGAGI. V was cut by 6 bases and J by 0 bases, with 12 bases left in between. The CDR3 coding sequence is TGTGCCAGCAGCCCGACAGCCTTCTCTGGAAACACCATATATTTT. Translating it yields CASSPTAFSGNTIYF.

This clone came up a few times. This chain connects TRBV7-2 to TRBJ2-7, with 9 bases aligning to TRBD2. The CDR3 is 16 amino acids. The V gene end was trimmed by 2 bases and the J gene end by 2 bases; junction bases not matched to a gene: 7. The V gene's germline CDR1 is SGHTA and CDR2 FQGNSA. The CDR3 DNA is TGTGCCAGCAGCTTATTTGGGACTAGCACCGCCTACGAGCAGTACTTC. As protein: CASSLFGTSTAYEQYF.

This clone was found once. V and J are TRBV11-2 and TRBJ2-1; 7 nucleotides align to TRBD2. V shed 5 bases and J 9 bases; nucleotides not matched to a gene: 4. There are 12 residues in the CDR3. From germline, CDR1 is SGHAT and CDR2 FQNNGV. CDR3 residues: CASSRPGGEQFF. The CDR3 DNA follows: TGTGCCAGCAGCCGCCCGGGGGGTGAGCAGTTCTTC.

The chain uses TRBV18 and TRBJ2-1, with D possibly TRBD1 on 6 matching bases. V was shortened by 2 bases and J by 9 bases, with 11 bases between the two germline ends. This CDR3 region has 13 residues. Germline V gene sequence: CDR1 KGHSH, CDR2 LQKENI. CDR3: CASSPKQGLEQFF. CDR3 nucleotides: TGTGCCAGCTCACCAAAGCAGGGGCTTGAGCAGTTCTTC.

J is TRBJ2-3 and V is TRBV9; 9 bases fit TRBD2. The germline CDR1 and CDR2 sequences are SGDLS and YYNGEE. CDR3 size: 15 residues. V was clipped by 0 bases and J by 5 bases; unmatched bases: 4. Here the CDR3 reads CASSVVAGARDTQYF. In nucleotides, the CDR3 is TGTGCCAGCAGCGTAGTAGCGGGAGCGAGAGATACGCAGTATTTT.

The rearrangement links TRBV5-6 to TRBJ1-2; D call uncertain. The germline gives CDR1 SGHDT, CDR2 YYEEEE. V was trimmed by 4 bases and J by 7 bases, leaving 20 bases between them. The CDR3 totals 15 residues. The CDR3 spells CASSPTGERFGGYTF. The CDR3 DNA follows: TGTGCCAGCAGCCCGACTGGGGAGAGGTTCGGTGGCTACACCTTC.

The chain carries TRBV7-9 and TRBJ2-4; 8 bases line up with TRBD1. With V trimmed by 1 base and J by 2 bases, 10 bases remained unmatched. This CDR3 is 18 amino acids long. The germline gives CDR1 SEHNR, CDR2 FQNEAQ (reference sequence). Here the CDR3 DNA reads TGTGCCAGCAGCTTAGACCCGGTAGGACAGGGTCCCAAAAACATTCAGTACTTC. It encodes CASSLDPVGQGPKNIQYF.

This clone was recorded a few times. The chain uses TRBV29-1 and TRBJ2-5; D ambiguous. This CDR3 contains 14 residues. Trimming pared 4 bases from V and 5 bases from J, leaving 17 bases between. Looked up from germline, CDR1 is SQVTM and CDR2 is ANQGSEA. The CDR3 DNA reads TGCAGCGTTGGGATGTATGCAGGTTACGAGACCCAGTACTTC. It encodes CSVGMYAGYETQYF.

The genes are TRBV19 and TRBJ2-1, with 9 bases that match TRBD2. Germline V gene lookup returns CDR1 LNHDA and CDR2 SQIVND (reference sequence). V lost 4 bases and J lost 2; bases outside the gene matches: 6. This CDR3 has 16 amino acids. This CDR3 is CASSKLAGAAYNEQFF. DNA of the CDR3: TGTGCCAGTAGTAAATTAGCGGGAGCAGCCTACAATGAGCAGTTCTTC.

To note about this clone: Additional DNA sequences in this sample encode the identical CDR3. The genes are TRBV5-4 and TRBJ1-1; TRBD1 matches 9 bases. Looked up from germline, CDR1 is SGHNT and CDR2 is YYREEE (reference sequence). With 3 bases clipped from V and 2 bases from J, the junction kept 2 bases outside the gene matches. This CDR3 has 14 residues. The CDR3 DNA sequence: TGTGCCAGCAGCTGGGACAGGGTAAACACTGAAGCTTTCTTT. The encoded protein is CASSWDRVNTEAFF.

The genes are TRBV11-2 and TRBJ2-1; the match to TRBD2 covers 7 bases. Trimming at V came to 5 bases and at J to 0 bases, leaving 7 bases not matched to a gene. The CDR3 is 16 amino acids. Germline assignment: CDR1 SGHAT and CDR2 FQNNGV. CDR3: CASSPTTSSSYNEQFF. The CDR3 DNA is TGTGCCAGCAGCCCGACGACTAGCAGCTCCTACAATGAGCAGTTCTTC. Combining the CDR3 with reference TRBV11-2 and TRBJ2-1 gives the whole variable domain EAGVAQSPRYKIIEKRQSVAFWCNPISGHATLYWYQQILGQGPKLLIQFQNNGVVDDSQLPKDRFSAERLKGVDSTLKIQPAKLEDSAVYLCASSPTTSSSYNEQFFGPGTRLTVL.

Concerning this clone itself: An end of the junction differs from the germline gene, which may be a read error. The chain has TRBV7-2 and TRBJ2-2; 10 bases map to TRBD2. Per the germline V gene, CDR1 is SGHTA and CDR2 is FQGNSA. This CDR3 spans 16 amino acids. The CDR3 nucleotides read TGTGCCAGCAGCTCCCTGGGACTAGCGAAGACCGGGGAGCTGTTTTTT. Translated, it gives CASSSLGLAKTGELFF. Looking up the rest from reference TRBV7-2 and TRBJ2-2 gives the full variable domain: GAGVSQSPSNKVTEKGKDVELRCDPISGHTALYWYRQSLGQGLEFLIYFQGNSAPDKSGLPSDRFSAERTGGSVSTLTIQRTQQEDSAVYLCASSSLGLAKTGELFFGEGSRLTVL.

V and J are TRBV4-3 and TRBJ2-7; D possibly corresponds to TRBD1 (5 bases). V was shortened by 0 bases and J by 3 bases, with 12 bases between the two germline ends. Germline CDR1 is LGHNA and CDR2 is YSLEER. The CDR3 loop spans 15 amino acids. CDR3 sequence: CASSQDVGQGYEQYF. CDR3 coding DNA: TGCGCCAGCAGCCAAGATGTTGGTCAGGGCTACGAGCAGTACTTC.

This clone has only a few counts. The V and J genes are TRBV9 and TRBJ2-7, with TRBD1 identical over 8 bases. V dropped 0 bases and J dropped 5; count of bases not matched to a gene: 4. Germline CDR1 is SGDLS and CDR2 is YYNGEE. The CDR3 has 14 amino acids. The CDR3 loop is CASSVGSGGDEQYF. CDR3 coding DNA: TGTGCCAGCAGCGTAGGTTCAGGGGGCGACGAGCAGTACTTC. Together with reference TRBV9 and TRBJ2-7, the CDR3 gives the full variable domain: DSGVTQTPKHLITATGQRVTLRCSPRSGDLSVYWYQQSLDQGLQFLIQYYNGEERAKGNILERFSAQQFPDLHSELNLSSLELGDSALYFCASSVGSGGDEQYFGPGTRLTVT.